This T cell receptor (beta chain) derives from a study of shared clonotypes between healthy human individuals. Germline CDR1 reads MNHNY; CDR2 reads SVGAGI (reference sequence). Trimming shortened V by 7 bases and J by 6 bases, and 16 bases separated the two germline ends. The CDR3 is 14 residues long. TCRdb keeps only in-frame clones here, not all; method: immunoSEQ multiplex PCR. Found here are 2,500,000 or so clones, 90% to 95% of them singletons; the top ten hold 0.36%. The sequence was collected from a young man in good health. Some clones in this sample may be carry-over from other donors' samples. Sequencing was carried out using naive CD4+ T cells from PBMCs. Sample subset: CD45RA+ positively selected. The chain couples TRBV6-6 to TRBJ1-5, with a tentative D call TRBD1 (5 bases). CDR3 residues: CASTPGREGQPQHF. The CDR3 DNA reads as TGTGCCAGCACCCCCGGCAGGGAGGGTCAGCCCCAGCATTTT.